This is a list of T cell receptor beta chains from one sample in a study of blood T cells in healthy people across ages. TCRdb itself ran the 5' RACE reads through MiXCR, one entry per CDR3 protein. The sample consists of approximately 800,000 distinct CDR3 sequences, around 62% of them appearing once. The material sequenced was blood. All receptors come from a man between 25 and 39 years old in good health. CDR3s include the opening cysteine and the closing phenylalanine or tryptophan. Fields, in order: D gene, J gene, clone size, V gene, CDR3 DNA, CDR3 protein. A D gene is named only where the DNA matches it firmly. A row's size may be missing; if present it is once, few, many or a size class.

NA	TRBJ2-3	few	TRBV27	TGTGCCAGCAGTTTACAAGAGAGGGTGGATACGCAGTATTTT	CASSLQERVDTQYF
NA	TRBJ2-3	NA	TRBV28	TGTGCCAGCAGCACAGGGTATAGCACAGATACGCAGTATTTT	CASSTGYSTDTQYF
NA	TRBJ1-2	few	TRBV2	TGTGCCAGCAAACCTGGGGGGATGGGAATCTATGGCTACACCTTC	CASKPGGMGIYGYTF
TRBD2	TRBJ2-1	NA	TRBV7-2	TGTGCCAGCAGCTTAGTGAACGGGGGGGTGTACAATGAGCAGTTCTTC	CASSLVNGGVYNEQFF
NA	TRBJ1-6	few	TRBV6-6	TGTGCCAGCAGTTACTATCCGGCGTCACACGGTTCACCCCTCCACTTT	CASSYYPASHGSPLHF
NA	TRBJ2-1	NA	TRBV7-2	TGTGCCAGCAGCTTAGGGGGGGCGGGGAAGGGCAATGAGCAGTTCTTC	CASSLGGAGKGNEQFF
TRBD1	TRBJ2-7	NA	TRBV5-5	TGTGCCAGCAGCGTTTCCCGGGACAGGGACCACGAGCAGTACTTC	CASSVSRDRDHEQYF
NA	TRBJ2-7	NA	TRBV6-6	TGTGCCAGTTCTATCCAGGGTGACGCCGAGCAGTACTTC	CASSIQGDAEQYF
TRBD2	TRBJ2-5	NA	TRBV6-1	TGTGCCGGCAGTGAACTAGCGGGGGGCCAAGAGACCCAGTACTTC	CAGSELAGGQETQYF
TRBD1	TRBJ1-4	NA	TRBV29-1	TGCAGCGTTGAGGAGTTCGGACAGGGCAATGAAAAACTGTTTTTT	CSVEEFGQGNEKLFF
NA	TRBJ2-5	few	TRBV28	TGTGCCAGCAGTTTTCAACAGGGCTTCCAAGAGACCCAGTACTTC	CASSFQQGFQETQYF
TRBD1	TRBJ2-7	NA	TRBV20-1	TGCAGTGCTAGAGATGGACAGGGCGAGGTTAACGAGCAGTACTTC	CSARDGQGEVNEQYF
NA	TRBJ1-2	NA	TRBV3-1	TGTGCCAGCAGCCAAGAAGGAGGGAGTGGCTACACCTTC	CASSQEGGSGYTF
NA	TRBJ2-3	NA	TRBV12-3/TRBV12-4	TGTGCCAGCAGTTTACCCGTAGGCGGGCCCACAGATACGCAGTATTTT	CASSLPVGGPTDTQYF
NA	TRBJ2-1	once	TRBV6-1	TGTGCCAGCCTCATCGCGACGCACGAGCAGTTCTTC	CASLIATHEQFF
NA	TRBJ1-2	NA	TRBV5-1	TGCGCCAGCAGCTTGGAGGACAGCCTCGTCTATGACTACACCTTC	CASSLEDSLVYDYTF
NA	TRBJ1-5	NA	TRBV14	TGTGCCAGCAGCCAAGTAATTCCGGACCGTCGGAGCAATCAGCCCCAGCATTTT	CASSQVIPDRRSNQPQHF
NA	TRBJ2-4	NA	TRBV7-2	TGTGCCAGCAGCTTAGATTTGCCGGGACAAACGAACATTCAGTACTTC	CASSLDLPGQTNIQYF
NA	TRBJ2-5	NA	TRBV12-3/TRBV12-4	TGTGCCAGCAGTCACCCGGGACGCCAAGAGACCCAGTACTTC	CASSHPGRQETQYF
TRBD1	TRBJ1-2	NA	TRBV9	TGTGCCAGCAGCGTAGCAGGGGGCCCCTATGGCTACACCTTC	CASSVAGGPYGYTF
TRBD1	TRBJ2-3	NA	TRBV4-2	TGTGCCAGCAGCCAGCAAAATGACAGGGGGCCAGATACGCAGTATTTT	CASSQQNDRGPDTQYF
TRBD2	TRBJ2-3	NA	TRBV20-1	TGCAGTGCTGAGACTAGCGGATCAGATACGCAGTATTTT	CSAETSGSDTQYF
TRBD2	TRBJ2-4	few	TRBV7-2	TGTGCCAGCAGCTTCCTAGCGGGGGCGGTTAACATTCAGTACTTC	CASSFLAGAVNIQYF
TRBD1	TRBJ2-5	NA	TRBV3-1	TGTGGGACAGGGGAAGAGACCCAGTACTTC	CGTGEETQYF
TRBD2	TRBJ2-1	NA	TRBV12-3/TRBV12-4	TGTGCCAGCAGTCCCCCGGGGGGTCAACTGAACCCGAATGAGCAGTTCTTC	CASSPPGGQLNPNEQFF
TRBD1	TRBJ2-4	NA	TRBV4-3	TGCGCCAGCAGCCAATTACAGGGGGCTGCCAAAAACATTCAGTACTTC	CASSQLQGAAKNIQYF
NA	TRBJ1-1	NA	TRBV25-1	TGTGCCAGCAGTGAAAGGTACACTAACACTGAAGCTTTCTTT	CASSERYTNTEAFF
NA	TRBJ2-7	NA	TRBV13	TGTGCCAGCAGCCCGTACAAGGGGAAAACCTACGAGCAGTACTTC	CASSPYKGKTYEQYF
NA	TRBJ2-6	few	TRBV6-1	TGTGCCAGCACCGAATCAGGGGCCACCGGGAGGGCCAACGTCCTGACTTTC	CASTESGATGRANVLTF
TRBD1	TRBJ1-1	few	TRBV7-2	TGTGCCAGCAGCTTCGTCGGGACAGGGGCGTCGCGGGGAACTGAAGCTTTCTTT	CASSFVGTGASRGTEAFF
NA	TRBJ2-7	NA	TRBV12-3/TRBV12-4	TGTGCCAGCAGTTTGACCAGGAGCGTTGTCGAGCAGTACTTC	CASSLTRSVVEQYF
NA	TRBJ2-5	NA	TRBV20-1	TGCAGTGCTAAAGGACATACACCCCAAGAGACCCAGTACTTC	CSAKGHTPQETQYF
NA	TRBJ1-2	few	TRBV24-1	TGTGCCACCAGTGATATGACAGCTCGTTATGGCTACACCTTC	CATSDMTARYGYTF
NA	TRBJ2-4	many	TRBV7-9	TGTGCCAGCAGCTCGATAGCCAAAAACATTCAGTACTTC	CASSSIAKNIQYF
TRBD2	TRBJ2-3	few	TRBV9	TGTGCCAGCAGCGTAGCTGTTTCGGGGGGGCAGGGAGATACGCAGTATTTT	CASSVAVSGGQGDTQYF
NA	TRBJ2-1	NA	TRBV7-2	TGTGCCAGCAGCCAAACTTCCGGGGGTTTCAATGAGCAGTTCTTC	CASSQTSGGFNEQFF